The 27 T cell receptor beta chains below come from one sample, sequenced in a study of shared clonotypes between healthy human individuals. Profiling relied on immunoSEQ multiplex PCR, and the TCRdb table lists in-frame clones only, not all of them. The repertoire holds millions of clones, with more than 80% as singletons. Sequenced: naive CD4+ T cells from PBMCs. Subset described: CD45RA+ positively selected. The source of these receptors is a young man in good health. Some clones in this sample may be carry-over from other donors' samples.

The rearrangement links TRBV28 to TRBJ2-7, with 8 bases that match TRBD2. The length of the CDR3 is 14 residues. The V and J ends lost 5 bases and 6 bases, in that order; junction bases with no gene match: 9. CDR1 is MDHEN and CDR2 is SYDVKM in the germline V gene. This CDR3 is CASSTPGLVREQYF. In nucleotides, the CDR3 is TGTGCCAGCAGTACGCCGGGACTAGTCCGCGAGCAGTACTTC.

The chain carries TRBV11-2 and TRBJ1-3; TRBD1 aligns across 10 bases. Losses at the gene ends were 5 bases for V and 3 bases for J; bases not matched to a gene: 7. Germline CDR1 SGHAT, CDR2 FQNNGV. The CDR3 spans 16 residues. CDR3 sequence: CASSERTGGVGNTIYF. The CDR3 DNA is TGTGCCAGCAGCGAGAGGACAGGGGGGGTTGGAAACACCATATATTTT.

The chain couples TRBV5-4 to TRBJ2-3, with 8 positions matching TRBD2. V shed 4 bases and J 1 base; nucleotides not matched to a gene: 5. Germline V CDR1 and CDR2: SGHNT, YYREEE (reference sequence). This CDR3 region has 15 residues. CDR3 in amino acids: CASSASGRRTDTQYF. The CDR3, as DNA: TGTGCCAGCAGCGCTAGCGGGCGTCGCACAGATACGCAGTATTTT.

The chain joins TRBV5-1 to TRBJ2-3, with TRBD2 as a possible D gene (6 bases). Trimming removed 5 bases at V and 2 bases at J, with 21 bases between. Germline CDR1 and CDR2: SGHRS and YFSETQ. This CDR3 has 17 residues. The DNA for the CDR3 is TGCGCCAGCAGACCGTTTTTAGCGGCTACTACCACAGATACGCAGTATTTT. The encoded protein is CASRPFLAATTTDTQYF.

The rearrangement joins TRBV13 to TRBJ2-3, with a possible D match to TRBD1 (5 bases). V was clipped by 0 bases and J by 2 bases, with 12 bases between them. Germline V gene data show CDR1 as PRHDT and CDR2 as FYEKMQ (reference sequence). CDR3 size: 16 residues. In DNA, the CDR3 is TGTGCCAGCAGCTTAGGCCGCCGACAGTACACAGATACGCAGTATTTT. Translation: CASSLGRRQYTDTQYF. The full variable domain, completed using reference TRBV13 and TRBJ2-3, is AAGVIQSPRHLIKEKRETATLKCYPIPRHDTVYWYQQGPGQDPQFLISFYEKMQSDKGSIPDRFSAQQFSDYHSELNMSSLELGDSALYFCASSLGRRQYTDTQYFGPGTRLTVL.

This clone occurred once. This chain links TRBV7-9 with TRBJ2-2, with TRBD2 as a possible D gene (6 bases). The CDR3 contains 14 residues. V dropped 5 bases and J dropped 5 bases, with 12 bases sitting between them. The germline CDR1 and CDR2 sequences are SEHNR and FQNEAQ (reference sequence). The CDR3 sequence is CASSGQGRTGELFF. In DNA, the CDR3 is TGTGCCAGCAGCGGTCAAGGGAGGACCGGGGAGCTGTTTTTT.

Turning to this clone: This sample also contains other DNA sequences that code for the same CDR3. The V call is TRBV5-4, the J call TRBJ2-7, with 10 bases that match TRBD2. This CDR3 comprises 15 residues. The J segment lost 2 bases and the V segment lost 0 bases, leaving 2 bases of the junction unmatched. The V gene's germline CDR1 is SGHNT and CDR2 YYREEE (reference sequence). The CDR3 region has the DNA TGTGCCAGCAGCTTGGGAGCGGGAGGGCCCTACGAGCAGTACTTC. Translated: CASSLGAGGPYEQYF.

CDR3 region: CASSPGWGQGAGANVLTF. The CDR3 DNA follows: TGCGCCAGCAGCCCTGGGTGGGGGCAGGGAGCCGGGGCCAACGTCCTGACTTTC. V usage is TRBV4-1 and J usage is TRBJ2-6, with D tentatively TRBD1 (6 bases). This CDR3 has 18 residues. V dropped 4 bases and J dropped 4 bases, with 20 bases sitting between them. Germline CDR1 reads MGHRA; CDR2 reads YSYEKL.

The chain is built from TRBV9 and TRBJ1-2; D uncertain. Germline CDR1 reads SGDLS; CDR2 reads YYNGEE. The CDR3 is 12 amino acids. V was pared by 1 base and J by 6 bases, with 7 bases between. The CDR3 region has the DNA TGTGCCAGCAGCGTAAACAGTCATGGCTACACCTTC. Translating it yields CASSVNSHGYTF.

The chain couples TRBV29-1 to TRBJ2-5, with 11 nucleotides matching TRBD2. CDR1 and CDR2 (germline): SQVTM, ANQGSEA. J gave up 2 bases and V 6 bases, and 5 bases lay outside the gene matches. The CDR3 extends over 14 amino acids. CDR3 bases: TGCAGCGTGACTAGCGGGACGGTACAAGAGACCCAGTACTTC. Protein sequence: CSVTSGTVQETQYF. Combining the CDR3 with reference TRBV29-1 and TRBJ2-5 gives the whole variable domain SAVISQKPSRDICQRGTSLTIQCQVDSQVTMMFWYRQQPGQSLTLIATANQGSEATYESGFVIDKFPISRPNLTFSTLTVSNMSPEDSSIYLCSVTSGTVQETQYFGPGTRLLVL.

The chain links TRBV14 to TRBJ2-1; the D is unclear. This CDR3 has 14 amino acids. The germline V gene encodes CDR1 SGHDN and CDR2 FVKESK. V was cut by 0 bases and J by 9 bases, with 12 bases left in between. Here the CDR3 reads CASSQDWPSSEQFF. The CDR3, as DNA: TGTGCCAGCAGCCAAGATTGGCCCTCTAGTGAGCAGTTCTTC.

The table lists this clone with a count of one. The genes are TRBV5-1 and TRBJ2-3, with 8 bases matching TRBD1. This CDR3 is built from 15 residues. The ends lost 1 base at V and 4 bases at J; junction bases unmatched: 5. Per the germline V gene, CDR1 is SGHRS and CDR2 is YFSETQ. The CDR3 DNA sequence: TGCGCCAGCAGCTTGATGACAGGGGCCCCAGATACGCAGTATTTT. This gives the protein CASSLMTGAPDTQYF.

The rearrangement joins TRBV12-1 to TRBJ2-3; the tabulated D call, TRBD1, remains unverified against the DNA. TRBV12-1 is annotated as a pseudogene. The CDR3 spans 14 residues. CDR3 DNA sequence: TGTGCCAGCAGCTTTAAGGGGACACCAGATACGCAGTATTTT. Translation: CASSFKGTPDTQYF.

This clone occurred once. This chain joins TRBV7-2 and TRBJ2-5; possible D gene TRBD1, 6 bases. The CDR3 length is 15 residues. Trimming left V 5 bases short and J 4 bases short, with 17 bases between. Germline-derived CDR1 and CDR2 are SGHTA and FQGNSA. DNA of the CDR3: TGTGCCAGCAGCCCCCAGGGGCGAGCTCGAGAGACCCAGTACTTC. This gives the protein CASSPQGRARETQYF.

The chain is built from TRBV5-1 and TRBJ2-7; D could derive from TRBD1 or TRBD2 (5 bases each). The V gene lost 3 bases and the J gene lost 2 bases, with 18 bases spanning the gap. The CDR3 spans 16 residues. The V gene's germline CDR1 is SGHRS and CDR2 YFSETQ. The DNA for the CDR3 is TGCGCCAGCAGCTGGACATCGGGTGAGGGAACCTACGAGCAGTACTTC. Protein product: CASSWTSGEGTYEQYF.

The genes are TRBV6-5 and TRBJ2-5, with D possibly matching TRBD2 (5 bases). The CDR3 is 15 amino acids. Deletions cut 7 bases from V and 1 base from J, with 16 bases between. In germline, CDR1 is MNHEY, CDR2 SVGAGI. CDR3 DNA sequence: TGTGCCAGCACCCAAATGGGTGCGGGCCAAGAGACCCAGTACTTC. Encoded protein: CASTQMGAGQETQYF.

This chain links TRBV6-1 with TRBJ1-2; no clear D. Trimming removed 4 bases from V and 0 bases from J, with 12 bases in between. Germline CDR1 and CDR2: MNHNS and SASEGT. The CDR3 runs 15 residues. CDR3 region: CASSALPAANYGYTF. The CDR3 coding sequence is TGTGCCAGCAGTGCCTTGCCGGCCGCTAACTATGGCTACACCTTC.

CDR3 nucleotides: TGTGCCAGCACTAAACCCGGGACAGGGCAAAACATTCAGTACTTC. Its protein product is CASTKPGTGQNIQYF. This chain connects TRBV28 to TRBJ2-4; 9 nucleotides line up with TRBD1. Germline V gene lookup returns CDR1 MDHEN and CDR2 SYDVKM. The J segment lost 5 bases and the V segment lost 7 bases, leaving 9 bases of the junction unmatched. The CDR3 runs to 15 residues.

The rearrangement uses TRBV5-4 and TRBJ2-2; D may be TRBD1 or TRBD2 (6 bases each). CDR1 and CDR2 (germline): SGHNT, YYREEE (reference sequence). The ends were cut back, 10 bases at V and 4 bases at J, with 32 bases in the middle. This CDR3 contains 19 residues. CDR3 coding DNA: TGTGCCGTACCCCCGCCGGGGGCGACCGGACGGTCGGGCACCGGGGAGCTGTTTTTT. Amino acid sequence: CAVPPPGATGRSGTGELFF.

This clone showed up just once. This chain uses TRBV28 with TRBJ2-5; possibly TRBD1 or TRBD2 for D (5 bases each). V was clipped by 1 base and J by 4 bases, with 13 bases between them. This CDR3 is 15 amino acids long. Germline V gene lookup returns CDR1 MDHEN and CDR2 SYDVKM. CDR3 in DNA: TGTGCCAGCAGTTTATACGGGGACGAGTTAGAGACCCAGTACTTC. Its protein is CASSLYGDELETQYF.

The chain links TRBV30 to TRBJ2-2; D possibly corresponds to TRBD1 (5 bases). CDR3 size: 15 residues. The germline V and J ends were trimmed by 0 bases and 3 bases, with 11 bases remaining between them. The V gene's germline CDR1 is GTSNPN and CDR2 SVGIG (reference sequence). The chain's CDR3 is CAWSVGFRDTGELFF. CDR3 DNA sequence: TGTGCCTGGAGTGTAGGGTTCAGGGACACCGGGGAGCTGTTTTTT.

The genes are TRBV5-1 and TRBJ2-7; 10 nucleotides match TRBD1. The V and J ends lost 2 bases and 4 bases, in that order; junction bases with no gene match: 6. This CDR3 has 15 amino acids. CDR1 and CDR2 from the germline V gene are SGHRS and YFSETQ. CDR3 nucleotides: TGCGCCAGCAGCTTATCCGGGACAGGGGAATACGAGCAGTACTTC. Its protein product is CASSLSGTGEYEQYF.

This CDR3 reads CASSLSFRGDTEAFF. CDR3 bases: TGTGCCAGCAGTTTATCATTCAGGGGAGACACTGAAGCTTTCTTT. The chain links TRBV27 to TRBJ1-1; D is perhaps TRBD1 (6 bases). This CDR3 spans 15 amino acids. The V gene lost 0 bases and the J gene lost 3 bases, with 11 bases spanning the gap. Germline CDR1 MNHEY, CDR2 SMNVEV (reference sequence).

The rearrangement joins TRBV4-3 to TRBJ2-1, with 8 bases matching TRBD2. The CDR3 is 13 amino acids. After removal of 10 bases from V and 5 bases from J, the junction contained 7 bases not matched to a gene. CDR1 is LGHNA, CDR2 YSLEER, per germline. DNA of the CDR3: TGCGCCACCGGGAGGGCCGTTGACAATGAGCAGTTCTTC. Protein: CATGRAVDNEQFF.

This clone was picked up one time. The chain has TRBV11-2 and TRBJ1-2, with D unclear. V lost 4 bases and J lost 2, with 8 bases in between. In germline, CDR1 is SGHAT, CDR2 FQNNGV. The CDR3 runs to 13 residues. Here the CDR3 DNA reads TGTGCCAGCAGCTCTTCCAGCAACTATGGCTACACCTTC. Amino acid sequence: CASSSSSNYGYTF.

A remark on this clone: Different DNA sequences within this sample yield the same CDR3. The rearrangement joins TRBV28 to TRBJ2-7; D gene unclear. V was shortened by 1 base and J by 2 bases, with 12 bases between the two germline ends. Germline V gene data show CDR1 as MDHEN and CDR2 as SYDVKM. The CDR3 sequence is 15 residues long. In DNA, the CDR3 is TGTGCCAGCAGTTTATCAGGTAGCACAGCCTACGAGCAGTACTTC. This codes for CASSLSGSTAYEQYF.

Concerning this clone itself: Other DNA sequences of this sample code for an identical CDR3. The genes are TRBV20-1 and TRBJ2-5; the D gene is possibly TRBD2 (6 bases). With 6 bases removed from V and 4 bases from J, the gap between germline ends came to 6 bases. Germline values: CDR1 DFQATT, CDR2 SNEGSKA (reference sequence). CDR3 size: 10 residues. The chain's CDR3 is CSARGETQYF. The CDR3, as DNA: TGCAGTGCGCGGGGAGAGACCCAGTACTTC.